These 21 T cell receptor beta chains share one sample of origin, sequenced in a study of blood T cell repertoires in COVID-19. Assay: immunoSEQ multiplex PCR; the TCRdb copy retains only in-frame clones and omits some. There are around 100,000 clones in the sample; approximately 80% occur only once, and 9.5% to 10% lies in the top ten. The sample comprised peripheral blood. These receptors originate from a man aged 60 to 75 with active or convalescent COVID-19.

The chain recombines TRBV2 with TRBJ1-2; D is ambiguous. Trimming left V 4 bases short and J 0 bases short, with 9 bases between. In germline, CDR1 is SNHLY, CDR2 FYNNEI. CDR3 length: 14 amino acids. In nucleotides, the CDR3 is TGTGCCAGCAGTGGAGGACTGACTAACTATGGCTACACCTTC. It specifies CASSGGLTNYGYTF.

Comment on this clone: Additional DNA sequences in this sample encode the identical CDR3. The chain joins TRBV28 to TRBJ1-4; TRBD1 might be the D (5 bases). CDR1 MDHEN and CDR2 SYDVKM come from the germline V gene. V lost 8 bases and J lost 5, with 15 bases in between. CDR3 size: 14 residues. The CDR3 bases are TGTGCCAGCTCCCGTGCCCAGGGCAATGAAAAACTGTTTTTT. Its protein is CASSRAQGNEKLFF.

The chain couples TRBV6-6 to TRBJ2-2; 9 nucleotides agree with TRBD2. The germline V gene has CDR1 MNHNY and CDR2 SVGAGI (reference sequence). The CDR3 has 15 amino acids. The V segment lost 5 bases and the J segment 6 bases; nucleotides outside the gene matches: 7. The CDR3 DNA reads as TGTGCCAGCAGTACCAGCGGGAGGAGCTCCGGGGAGCTGTTTTTT. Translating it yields CASSTSGRSSGELFF.

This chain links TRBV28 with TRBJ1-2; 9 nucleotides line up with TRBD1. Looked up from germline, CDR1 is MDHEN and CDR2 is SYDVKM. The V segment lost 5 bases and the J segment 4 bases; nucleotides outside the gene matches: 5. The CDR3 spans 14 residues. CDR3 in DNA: TGTGCCAGCAGTCAGGGACAGGGCAGCTATGGCTACACCTTC. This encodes CASSQGQGSYGYTF.

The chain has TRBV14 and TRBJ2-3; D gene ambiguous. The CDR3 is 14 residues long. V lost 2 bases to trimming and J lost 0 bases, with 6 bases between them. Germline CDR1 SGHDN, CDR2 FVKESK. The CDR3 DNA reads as TGTGCCAGCAGCCAACCAGGTAGCACAGATACGCAGTATTTT. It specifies CASSQPGSTDTQYF.

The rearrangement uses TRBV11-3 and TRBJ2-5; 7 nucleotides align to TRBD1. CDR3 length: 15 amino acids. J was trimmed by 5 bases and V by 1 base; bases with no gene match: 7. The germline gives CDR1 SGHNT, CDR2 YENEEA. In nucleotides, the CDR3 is TGTGCCAGCAGCTTAGGAGGGGGCGCCGGGGAGACCCAGTACTTC. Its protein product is CASSLGGGAGETQYF.

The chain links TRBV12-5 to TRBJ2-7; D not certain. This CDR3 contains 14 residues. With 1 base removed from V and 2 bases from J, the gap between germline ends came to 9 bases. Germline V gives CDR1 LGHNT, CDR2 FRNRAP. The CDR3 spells CASGLDGSTYEQYF. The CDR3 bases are TGTGCTAGTGGTTTGGACGGGTCCACCTACGAGCAGTACTTC. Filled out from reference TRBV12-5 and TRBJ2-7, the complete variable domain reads DARVTQTPRHKVTEMGQEVTMRCQPILGHNTVFWYRQTMMQGLELLAYFRNRAPLDDSGMPKDRFSAEMPDATLATLKIQPSEPRDSAVYFCASGLDGSTYEQYFGPGTRLTVT.

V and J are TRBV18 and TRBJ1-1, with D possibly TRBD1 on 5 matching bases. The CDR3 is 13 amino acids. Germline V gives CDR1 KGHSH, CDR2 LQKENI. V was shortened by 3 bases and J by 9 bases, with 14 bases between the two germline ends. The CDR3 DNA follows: TGTGCCAGCTCACCTGGCCGGACACAACAAGCTTTCTTT. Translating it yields CASSPGRTQQAFF. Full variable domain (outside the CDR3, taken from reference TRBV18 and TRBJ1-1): NAGVMQNPRHLVRRRGQEARLRCSPMKGHSHVYWYRQLPEEGLKFMVYLQKENIIDESGMPKERFSAEFPKEGPSILRIQQVVRGDSAAYFCASSPGRTQQAFFGQGTRLTVV.

The CDR3, as DNA: TGTGCCAGTAGTATCAAGCGGAGCACAGATACGCAGTATTTT. Translation: CASSIKRSTDTQYF. The chain uses TRBV19 and TRBJ2-3, with D possibly being TRBD2 (5 bases). Germline V lookup: CDR1 LNHDA, CDR2 SQIVND (reference sequence). With 3 bases removed from V and 0 bases from J, the gap between germline ends came to 7 bases. There are 14 residues in the CDR3. The full variable domain, with the rest looked up from reference TRBV19 and TRBJ2-3, is DGGITQSPKYLFRKEGQNVTLSCEQNLNHDAMYWYRQDPGQGLRLIYYSQIVNDFQKGDIAEGYSVSREKKESFPLTVTSAQKNPTAFYLCASSIKRSTDTQYFGPGTRLTVL.

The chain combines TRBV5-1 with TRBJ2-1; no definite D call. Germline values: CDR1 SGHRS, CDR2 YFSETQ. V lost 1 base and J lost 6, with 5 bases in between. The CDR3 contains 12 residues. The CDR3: CASSLSGNEQFF. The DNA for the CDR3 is TGCGCCAGCAGCTTGTCGGGCAATGAGCAGTTCTTC.

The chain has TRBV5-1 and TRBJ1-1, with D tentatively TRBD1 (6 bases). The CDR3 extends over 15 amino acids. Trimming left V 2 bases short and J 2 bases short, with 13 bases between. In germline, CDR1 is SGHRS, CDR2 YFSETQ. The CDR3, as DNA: TGCGCCAGCAGCTTAACCCCGGGGACAAACACTGAAGCTTTCTTT. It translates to CASSLTPGTNTEAFF.

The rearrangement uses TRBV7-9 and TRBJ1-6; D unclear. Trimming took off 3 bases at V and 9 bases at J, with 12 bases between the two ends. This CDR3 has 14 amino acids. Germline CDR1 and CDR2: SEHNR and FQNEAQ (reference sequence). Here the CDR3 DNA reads TGTGCCAGCAGCTTGGGTGTCCGGGGTTCACCCCTCCACTTT. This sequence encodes CASSLGVRGSPLHF.

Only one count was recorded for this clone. This CDR3 reads CASSPLQNPNYGYTF. Written as DNA, the CDR3 is TGTGCCAGCAGCCCGCTACAGAATCCTAACTATGGCTACACCTTC. This chain uses TRBV9 with TRBJ1-2; D remains unclear. The CDR3 sequence is 15 residues long. Germline CDR1 and CDR2: SGDLS and YYNGEE. Trimming removed 4 bases from V and 0 bases from J, with 13 bases in between.

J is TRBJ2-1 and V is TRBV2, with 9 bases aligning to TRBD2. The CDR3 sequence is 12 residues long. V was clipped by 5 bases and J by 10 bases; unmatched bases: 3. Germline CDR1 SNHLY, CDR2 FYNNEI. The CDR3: CASSLGLAEQFF. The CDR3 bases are TGTGCCAGCAGTCTTGGACTAGCGGAGCAGTTCTTC.

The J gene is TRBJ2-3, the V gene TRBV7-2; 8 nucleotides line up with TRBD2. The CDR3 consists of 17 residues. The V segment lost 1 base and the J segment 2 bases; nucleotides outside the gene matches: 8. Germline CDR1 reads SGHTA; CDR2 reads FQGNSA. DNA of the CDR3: TGTGCCAGCAGCTTAGGCGTCGCGGGAGGTTCCACAGATACGCAGTATTTT. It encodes CASSLGVAGGSTDTQYF.

Here the CDR3 DNA reads TGCGCCAGCAGCTTGCGGGGTGGAGAGACCCAGTACTTC. Translating it yields CASSLRGGETQYF. This chain connects TRBV5-1 to TRBJ2-5; TRBD2 might be the D (5 bases). The CDR3 totals 13 residues. Germline V gene lookup returns CDR1 SGHRS and CDR2 YFSETQ. V was pared by 1 base and J by 4 bases, with 8 bases between. Full variable domain (missing parts from reference TRBV5-1 and TRBJ2-5): KAGVTQTPRYLIKTRGQQVTLSCSPISGHRSVSWYQQTPGQGLQFLFEYFSETQRNKGNFPGRFSGRQFSNSRSEMNVSTLELGDSALYLCASSLRGGETQYFGPGTRLLVL.

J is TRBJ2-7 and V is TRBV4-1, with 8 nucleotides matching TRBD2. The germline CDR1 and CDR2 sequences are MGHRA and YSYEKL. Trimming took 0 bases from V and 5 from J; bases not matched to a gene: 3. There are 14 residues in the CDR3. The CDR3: CASSQDTAGDEQYV. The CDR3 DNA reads TGCGCCAGCAGCCAAGACACAGCGGGAGACGAGCAGTACGTC.

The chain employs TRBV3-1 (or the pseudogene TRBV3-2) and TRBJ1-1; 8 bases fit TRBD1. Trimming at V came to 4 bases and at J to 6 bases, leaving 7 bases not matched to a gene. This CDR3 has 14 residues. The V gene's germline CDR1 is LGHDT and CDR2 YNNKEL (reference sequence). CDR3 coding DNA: TGTGCCAGCAGCCTCACTCAGGGGGCCTCTGAAGCTTTCTTT. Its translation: CASSLTQGASEAFF.

DNA for the CDR3: TGTGCCAGCAGCCAAGATCAGGGCACTGAAGCTTTCTTT. As protein: CASSQDQGTEAFF. The V and J genes are TRBV3-1 (or the pseudogene TRBV3-2) and TRBJ1-1; D is perhaps TRBD1 (5 bases). Trimming pared 0 bases from V and 4 bases from J, leaving 6 bases between. This CDR3 contains 13 residues. Germline CDR1 and CDR2: LGHDT and YNNKEL (reference sequence).

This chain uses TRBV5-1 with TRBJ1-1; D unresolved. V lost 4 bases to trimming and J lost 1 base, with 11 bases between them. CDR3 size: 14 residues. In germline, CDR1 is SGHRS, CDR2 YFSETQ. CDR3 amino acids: CASSGLRGNTEAFF. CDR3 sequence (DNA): TGCGCCAGCAGCGGGTTGCGGGGGAACACTGAAGCTTTCTTT.

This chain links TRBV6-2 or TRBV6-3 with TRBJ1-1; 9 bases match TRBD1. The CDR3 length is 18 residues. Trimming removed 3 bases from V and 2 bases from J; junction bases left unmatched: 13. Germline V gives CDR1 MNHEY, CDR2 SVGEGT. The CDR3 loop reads CASSYIGTGSPTNTEAFF. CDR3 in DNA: TGTGCCAGCAGTTATATAGGGACAGGGAGTCCAACCAACACTGAAGCTTTCTTT.